The clone carrying this TCR beta chain has at least ten counts. Its antigen is undetermined. The length of the CDR3 is 13 residues. CDR1 LNHNV and CDR2 YYDKDF come from the germline V gene (reference sequence). Trimming stripped 5 bases from V and 6 bases from J, with 14 bases between. These data originate in a study of T cells after yellow fever vaccination. Study results and caveats: A secondary response was less intense yet reached its peak sooner, at day 5 versus 15. The booster saw the reappearance of most primary-vaccination clones (roughly 95% CD4, 88% CD8).

TCRdb re-called the 5' RACE reads with MiXCR, one entry per CDR3 protein. The table has a few hundred thousand distinct CDR3 sequences, 3% to 4.5% seen once; the top ten hold 20% to 25%. The input for sequencing was PBMCs, taken 5 days after the yellow fever booster vaccination. The sequence was obtained from a man aged 18-30 years who received the YFV17D yellow fever vaccine. This chain links TRBV15 with TRBJ2-7; D may match TRBD1 or TRBD2 (5 bases each). CDR3 sequence reads: CATSWRQGGEQYV. CDR3 DNA sequence: TGTGCCACCAGCTGGAGGCAGGGTGGCGAGCAGTACGTC.